This entry describes one TCR beta chain. Its antigen is undetermined. From the reads, TCRdb called clonotypes with MiXCR, one entry per CDR3 protein. Here the sample spans 310,000 or so distinct CDR3 sequences, roughly 15% being singletons. Germline V gene sequence: CDR1 SEHNR, CDR2 FQNEAQ (reference sequence). Trimming removed 1 base at V and 8 bases at J, with 17 bases between. The CDR3 has 16 residues. This sample was included in a study of T cell repertoires in cytomegalovirus infection. The overall study: Matching HLA type, along with CMV infection, was indicated by public TCR beta signatures. General observations from the study: HLA-C-restricted TCR beta clonotypes specific for CMV led the ex vivo response.

The chain carries TRBV7-9 and TRBJ1-4; tentatively, D is TRBD1 (6 bases). Sequenced input: PBMCs. The origin of this receptor is a human donor in good health (CMV status not recorded). Some clones in this sample may be carry-over from other donors' samples. The DNA of the CDR3 is TGTGCCAGCAGCTTAGAGTTCCGCGGGGGGCACGAAAAACTGTTTTTT. It translates to CASSLEFRGGHEKLFF.